These T cell receptor beta chains were read from a single sample in a study of shared clonotypes between healthy human individuals. Profiled with immunoSEQ multiplex PCR; TCRdb holds only in-frame clones, not every one. The sample has some 2,000,000 clones; around 95% are singletons. The sequenced material came from naive CD4+ T cells sorted from blood. The receptors were sampled from a young man in good health. CDR3s include the opening cysteine and the closing phenylalanine or tryptophan. D genes are given only for firm matches. Rows give clone size only sometimes, using once, few, many, or a class for an expanded clone.

14,TRBV6-5,TRBJ1-3,TRBD1,-,CASTRTGGGNTIYF,TGTGCCAGCACCAGGACAGGGGGCGGAAACACCATATATTTT
13,TRBV28,TRBJ2-7,-,once,CASSLGAAYEQYF,TGTGCCAGCAGTTTAGGGGCAGCTTACGAGCAGTACTTC
14,TRBV6-1,TRBJ1-5,-,once,CASSEARGNQPQHF,TGTGCCAGCAGTGAAGCGCGTGGCAATCAGCCCCAGCATTTT
14,TRBV6-5,TRBJ2-1,-,-,CASSRGRPYNEQFF,TGTGCCAGCAGTCGGGGAAGGCCCTACAATGAGCAGTTCTTC
14,TRBV7-2,TRBJ2-7,TRBD1,-,CASSSDRWTYEQYF,TGTGCCAGCAGCTCGGACAGGTGGACCTACGAGCAGTACTTC
16,TRBV6-6,TRBJ2-3,-,-,CASRRPGLGGTDTQYF,TGTGCCAGCAGACGACCCGGACTGGGGGGCACAGATACGCAGTATTTT
15,TRBV10-3,TRBJ2-5,TRBD2,once,CAISESGLALWTQYF,TGTGCCATCAGTGAGTCTGGACTAGCTCTGTGGACCCAGTACTTC
15,TRBV5-1,TRBJ1-5,TRBD1,-,CASSLGTGDYQPQHF,TGCGCCAGCAGCTTGGGTACAGGGGACTATCAGCCCCAGCATTTT
15,TRBV7-2,TRBJ2-3,-,once,CASSLIVLAGDTQYF,TGTGCCAGCAGCTTAATCGTTCTAGCAGGCGATACGCAGTATTTT
14,TRBV6-5,TRBJ1-1,TRBD1,-,CASSPTQGSTEAFF,TGTGCCAGCAGTCCAACACAGGGGAGTACTGAAGCTTTCTTT
15,TRBV7-6,TRBJ2-1,-,-,CASSNPYSVRNEQFF,TGTGCCAGCAGCAACCCTTATAGCGTACGAAATGAGCAGTTCTTC
15,TRBV18,TRBJ1-2,-,-,CASERNPTSNYGYTF,TGTGCCAGCGAAAGGAATCCGACCTCTAACTATGGCTACACCTTC
14,TRBV5-1,TRBJ1-1,TRBD1,-,CASSRTGVQAEAFF,TGCGCCAGCAGTCGGACAGGGGTGCAGGCTGAAGCTTTCTTT
14,TRBV28,TRBJ2-7,TRBD1,-,CASSLGTAPYEQYF,TGTGCCAGCAGTTTAGGGACAGCCCCCTACGAGCAGTACTTC
16,TRBV2,TRBJ2-3,-,-,CASRGQGNIPTDTQYF,TGTGCCAGCAGGGGTCAGGGGAATATTCCTACAGATACGCAGTATTTT
16,TRBV4-1,TRBJ1-6,TRBD1,-,CASSLGQGARNSPLHF,TGCGCCAGCAGCCTGGGACAGGGGGCGAGAAATTCACCCCTCCACTTT
13,TRBV2,TRBJ2-6,-,-,CASIQSGANVLTF,TGTGCCAGCATTCAATCTGGGGCCAACGTCCTGACTTTC
14,TRBV6-5,TRBJ2-2,TRBD2,-,CASFRASGAGELFF,TGTGCCAGCTTCCGGGCTAGCGGGGCCGGGGAGCTGTTTTTT
15,TRBV25-1,TRBJ1-2,-,-,CASSESTGGNYGYTF,TGTGCCAGCAGTGAATCTACCGGGGGAAACTATGGCTACACCTTC
19,TRBV11-2,TRBJ2-1,TRBD2,-,CASSLDPLAPGMGFLEQFF,TGTGCCAGCAGCTTGGACCCACTAGCGCCCGGGATGGGTTTTCTCGAGCAGTTCTTC
15,TRBV10-3,TRBJ2-1,TRBD2,-,CAISSGTSGGREQFF,TGTGCCATCAGTTCCGGGACTAGCGGGGGACGGGAGCAGTTCTTC
13,TRBV2,TRBJ1-1,-,-,CASSGFLGTEAFF,TGTGCCAGCAGTGGCTTTTTGGGAACTGAAGCTTTCTTT
13,TRBV5-5,TRBJ2-1,-,once,CASSLGTPDEQFF,TGTGCCAGCAGCTTGGGTACACCCGATGAGCAGTTCTTC
12,TRBV6-5,TRBJ2-5,-,-,CASSRGQETQYF,TGTGCCAGCAGCAGGGGCCAAGAGACCCAGTACTTC
14,TRBV11-3,TRBJ1-1,-,once,CASSLQGMDTEAFF,TGTGCCAGCAGCTTACAGGGAATGGACACTGAAGCTTTCTTT
13,TRBV18,TRBJ2-2,-,-,CASSPLNTGELFF,TGTGCCAGCTCACCTCTGAACACCGGGGAGCTGTTTTTT
16,TRBV7-9,TRBJ2-5,TRBD1,-,CASTLTGGLPQETQYF,TGTGCCAGCACCTTAACAGGGGGGCTCCCCCAAGAGACCCAGTACTTC
15,TRBV10-3,TRBJ2-1,-,-,CAISEGPGIADKQFF,TGTGCCATCAGTGAGGGACCCGGGATAGCCGATAAGCAGTTCTTC
14,TRBV2,TRBJ2-2,-,-,CATQGDLNTGELFF,TGTGCCACCCAAGGGGACCTGAACACCGGGGAGCTGTTTTTT
15,TRBV30,TRBJ2-7,TRBD2,-,CALSGLAGGIYEQYF,TGTGCCCTCTCGGGACTAGCGGGGGGAATCTACGAGCAGTACTTC
15,TRBV7-9,TRBJ2-1,-,-,CASSPSYSSYNEQFF,TGTGCCAGCAGCCCGAGTTACAGCTCCTACAATGAGCAGTTCTTC
17,TRBV4-1,TRBJ2-1,TRBD2,-,CASSQDPRLAGPDEQFF,TGCGCCAGCAGCCAAGATCCGCGGCTAGCGGGACCCGATGAGCAGTTCTTC
10,TRBV6-1,TRBJ2-1,-,once,CASSHNEQFF,TGTGCCAGCAGCCACAATGAGCAGTTCTTC
15,TRBV12-5,TRBJ2-2,-,-,CASGPRASRVGELFF,TGTGCTAGTGGCCCCCGAGCTAGCAGGGTCGGGGAGCTGTTTTTT
14,TRBV6-1,TRBJ2-1,-,-,CASTRQISYNEQFF,TGTGCCAGCACGAGGCAGATCTCCTACAATGAGCAGTTCTTC
16,TRBV18,TRBJ1-1,TRBD1,-,CASSLTGMGMNTEAFF,TGTGCCAGCTCACTGACAGGGATGGGGATGAACACTGAAGCTTTCTTT
13,TRBV7-2,TRBJ2-4,-,-,CASSFGNGGIQYF,TGTGCCAGCAGCTTCGGCAACGGGGGCATTCAGTACTTC
14,TRBV19,TRBJ1-1,-,-,CASSIGTTNTEAFF,TGTGCCAGTAGTATTGGGACAACGAACACTGAAGCTTTCTTT
13,TRBV4-3,TRBJ2-1,-,-,CASSQVQGNEQFF,TGCGCCAGCAGCCAAGTACAGGGCAATGAGCAGTTCTTC
13,TRBV6-1,TRBJ2-1,-,-,CASSEAGRGEQFF,TGTGCCAGCAGTGAAGCAGGCCGGGGTGAGCAGTTCTTC
14,TRBV7-2,TRBJ2-5,-,-,CASSFRTVGETQYF,TGTGCCAGCAGCTTTCGGACGGTGGGGGAGACCCAGTACTTC
14,TRBV19,TRBJ1-2,-,few,CASSSRGLNRGYTF,TGTGCCAGTAGTTCCCGCGGTCTCAACCGGGGCTACACCTTC
16,TRBV7-8,TRBJ2-7,TRBD1,-,CASSLSRSGGSYEQYF,TGTGCCAGCAGCTTAAGTCGGTCAGGGGGCTCCTACGAGCAGTACTTC
15,TRBV6-6,TRBJ1-4,TRBD1,-,CASSPRDSPNEKLFF,TGTGCCAGCAGTCCCCGGGACAGTCCTAATGAAAAACTGTTTTTT
15,TRBV13,TRBJ2-3,-,once,CASSLSGTSTDTQYF,TGTGCCAGCAGTCTTAGCGGAACTAGCACAGATACGCAGTATTTT
15,TRBV10-3,TRBJ1-5,-,-,CAISDGGGGNQPQHF,TGTGCCATCAGTGACGGGGGGGGCGGTAATCAGCCCCAGCATTTT
13,TRBV6-5,TRBJ2-3,-,-,CASRAGGTDTQYF,TGTGCCAGCAGAGCCGGGGGAACAGATACGCAGTATTTT
12,TRBV29-1,TRBJ1-4,-,-,CSARQTNEKLFF,TGCAGCGCCCGACAGACAAATGAAAAACTGTTTTTT
14,TRBV6-1,TRBJ1-2,TRBD1,-,CASSELRQGTGYTF,TGTGCCAGCAGTGAACTTCGACAGGGAACTGGCTACACCTTC
11,TRBV20-1,TRBJ2-7,-,-,CSASWGYEQYF,TGCAGTGCTAGTTGGGGGTACGAGCAGTACTTC
17,TRBV7-9,TRBJ1-2,-,-,CASSLEIGGSGFYGYTF,TGTGCCAGCAGCTTAGAGATCGGGGGCAGCGGGTTTTATGGCTACACCTTC
19,TRBV9,TRBJ2-3,TRBD2,-,CASSVRTGTSGKNTDTQYF,TGTGCCAGCAGCGTGCGGACCGGGACTAGCGGGAAGAACACAGATACGCAGTATTTT
13,TRBV27,TRBJ2-5,-,-,CASGARTAETQYF,TGTGCCAGCGGGGCACGGACAGCGGAGACCCAGTACTTC
12,TRBV19,TRBJ1-2,-,-,CASIGQTYGYTF,TGTGCCAGTATTGGACAGACCTATGGCTACACCTTC
15,TRBV5-6,TRBJ1-2,TRBD1,-,CASSLVGQGGYGYTF,TGTGCCAGCAGCTTGGTAGGACAGGGCGGCTATGGCTACACCTTC
13,TRBV30,TRBJ1-2,TRBD1,-,CASTGVTNYGYTF,TGTGCCTCGACAGGGGTTACTAACTATGGCTACACCTTC
14,TRBV10-3,TRBJ2-1,-,-,CAISAGVGDNEQFF,TGTGCCATCAGTGCGGGGGTGGGCGACAATGAGCAGTTCTTC
14,TRBV6-1,TRBJ1-2,TRBD1,few,CASSEGQGYYGYTF,TGTGCCAGCAGTGAGGGACAGGGGTACTATGGCTACACCTTC
13,TRBV5-4,TRBJ1-4,-,-,CASSFSGNEKLFF,TGTGCCAGCAGCTTCTCCGGTAATGAAAAACTGTTTTTT